Listed below are T cell receptor beta chains from one sample, sequenced in a study of graft-versus-host responses after intestinal transplantation. These receptors lack a known antigen. Clones were read by immunoSEQ multiplex PCR, and TCRdb kept only the in-frame ones, dropping some. This table holds 90,000 to 95,000 clones, roughly 91% found once. The specimen comprised unstimulated CD8+ T cells sorted from spleen or lymph node cells, sampled before intestinal transplant. These TCRs come from a human donor who received an intestinal transplant. The CDR3 runs from the conserved cysteine through the conserved F or W. The order of the fields is CDR3 DNA, CDR3 protein, V gene, D gene, J gene, clone size. D genes are given only for firm matches. Only some rows state a clone size, as once, few, many or a class for expanded clones.

CDR3 DNA: TGTGCCAGCAGTTTTAGAGGTGGGACTGAAGCTTTCTTT
CDR3 protein: CASSFRGGTEAFF
V gene: TRBV6-5
D gene: NA
J gene: TRBJ1-1
clone size: NA

CDR3 DNA: TGTGCCAGCAGTGATCTTACGGCAGGGTTGACAGATACGCAGTATTTT
CDR3 protein: CASSDLTAGLTDTQYF
V gene: TRBV25-1
D gene: NA
J gene: TRBJ2-3
clone size: NA

CDR3 DNA: TGCAGCGTTGACCAAGACAGCCAGGAACCGAAAAGCACAGATACGCAGTATTTT
CDR3 protein: CSVDQDSQEPKSTDTQYF
V gene: TRBV29-1
D gene: NA
J gene: TRBJ2-3
clone size: NA

CDR3 DNA: TGTGCCACCAGCAGAGATGGAGGAGACCGTAATGAAAAACTGTTTTTT
CDR3 protein: CATSRDGGDRNEKLFF
V gene: TRBV15
D gene: NA
J gene: TRBJ1-4
clone size: NA

CDR3 DNA: TGTGCCAGCAGTGAAAGGACAGGATACATCTACGAGCAGTACTTC
CDR3 protein: CASSERTGYIYEQYF
V gene: TRBV2
D gene: TRBD1
J gene: TRBJ2-7
clone size: NA

CDR3 DNA: TGTGCCAGCAGCCGTACAGGGAGAGATACGCAGTATTTT
CDR3 protein: CASSRTGRDTQYF
V gene: TRBV11-2
D gene: NA
J gene: TRBJ2-3
clone size: once

CDR3 DNA: TGCGCCGTTCAGGGGGCGAGAAATCAGCCCCAGCATTTT
CDR3 protein: CAVQGARNQPQHF
V gene: TRBV10-2
D gene: TRBD1
J gene: TRBJ1-5
clone size: NA

CDR3 DNA: TGTGCCAGCAGGGCACTAGCGGGGATCTACGAGCAGTACTTC
CDR3 protein: CASRALAGIYEQYF
V gene: TRBV5-6
D gene: TRBD2
J gene: TRBJ2-7
clone size: NA

CDR3 DNA: TGTGCCTGGAGCGAGGTCTACGGGCAGTACTTC
CDR3 protein: CAWSEVYGQYF
V gene: TRBV30
D gene: NA
J gene: TRBJ2-7
clone size: NA

CDR3 DNA: TGTGCCAGTAGTATAGTTGGGACTAGCACAGATACGCAGTATTTT
CDR3 protein: CASSIVGTSTDTQYF
V gene: TRBV19
D gene: NA
J gene: TRBJ2-3
clone size: NA

CDR3 DNA: TGCAGCGCGGGGACTAGCGGGGATTACAATGAGCAGTTCTTC
CDR3 protein: CSAGTSGDYNEQFF
V gene: TRBV29-1
D gene: TRBD2
J gene: TRBJ2-1
clone size: NA

CDR3 DNA: TGTGCCAGTAGTATAGGGGAGGGAGCAGGTCAGCCCCAGCATTTT
CDR3 protein: CASSIGEGAGQPQHF
V gene: TRBV19
D gene: NA
J gene: TRBJ1-5
clone size: NA

CDR3 DNA: TGTGCCAGCAGTTTACAGGGTAACTATGGCTACACCTTC
CDR3 protein: CASSLQGNYGYTF
V gene: TRBV27
D gene: NA
J gene: TRBJ1-2
clone size: NA

CDR3 DNA: TGTGCCAGCAGTTTCGGCGGGATCAATGAGCAGTTCTTC
CDR3 protein: CASSFGGINEQFF
V gene: TRBV6-5
D gene: NA
J gene: TRBJ2-1
clone size: NA

CDR3 DNA: TGTGCCAGTAGTTTCTTCCCGGGAGCCCAAAACATTCAGTACTTC
CDR3 protein: CASSFFPGAQNIQYF
V gene: TRBV19
D gene: NA
J gene: TRBJ2-4
clone size: NA

CDR3 DNA: TGTGCCAGCAGCTTACCCGGGACTAGCGGGTACAATGAGCAGTTCTTC
CDR3 protein: CASSLPGTSGYNEQFF
V gene: TRBV7-9
D gene: TRBD2
J gene: TRBJ2-1
clone size: NA

CDR3 DNA: TGTGCCAGCAGCGGGTGGGACAGCCCGAACACTGAAGCTTTCTTT
CDR3 protein: CASSGWDSPNTEAFF
V gene: TRBV11-3
D gene: TRBD1
J gene: TRBJ1-1
clone size: NA

CDR3 DNA: TGCGCCAGCAGCTTGGGACTAGTTAGTGGGAGGAATGAGCAGTTCTTC
CDR3 protein: CASSLGLVSGRNEQFF
V gene: TRBV5-1
D gene: NA
J gene: TRBJ2-1
clone size: NA

CDR3 DNA: TGTGCCAGCAGTCTCATAACCGGGGACTACCCAGAGACCCAGTACTTC
CDR3 protein: CASSLITGDYPETQYF
V gene: TRBV28
D gene: TRBD2
J gene: TRBJ2-5
clone size: once

CDR3 DNA: TGTGCCAGCAGTACAGGGGAGTCTAACTATGGCTACACCTTC
CDR3 protein: CASSTGESNYGYTF
V gene: TRBV9
D gene: TRBD1
J gene: TRBJ1-2
clone size: NA

CDR3 DNA: TGTGCCAGCAGCTTATTAGAGGGGACAGATGGTTCACCCCTCCACTTT
CDR3 protein: CASSLLEGTDGSPLHF
V gene: TRBV7-6
D gene: TRBD1
J gene: TRBJ1-6
clone size: NA

CDR3 DNA: TGTGCCAGCAGTACCACAGGGACTAGCGGGTCCTACGAGCAGTACTTC
CDR3 protein: CASSTTGTSGSYEQYF
V gene: TRBV2
D gene: TRBD2
J gene: TRBJ2-7
clone size: NA

CDR3 DNA: TGTGCCAGCAGTTTAGGGACTACCAGACACACCGGGGAGCTGTTTTTT
CDR3 protein: CASSLGTTRHTGELFF
V gene: TRBV27
D gene: TRBD2
J gene: TRBJ2-2
clone size: NA

CDR3 DNA: TGTGCCAGCAGCCCGACAGGGAACACTGAAGCTTTCTTT
CDR3 protein: CASSPTGNTEAFF
V gene: TRBV7-6
D gene: NA
J gene: TRBJ1-1
clone size: NA

CDR3 DNA: TGTGCCAGCAGTTCAGGGGCGGTTGATATTTACGAGCAGTACTTC
CDR3 protein: CASSSGAVDIYEQYF
V gene: TRBV6-6
D gene: NA
J gene: TRBJ2-7
clone size: NA

CDR3 DNA: TGCAGCGCCAGAGGGGGAATAGGCTACACCTTC
CDR3 protein: CSARGGIGYTF
V gene: TRBV29-1
D gene: NA
J gene: TRBJ1-2
clone size: NA

CDR3 DNA: TGTGCCAGCAGCTTGGAGGGGGCCAGGGTCTCACTCAATGAGCAGTTCTTC
CDR3 protein: CASSLEGARVSLNEQFF
V gene: TRBV5-6
D gene: TRBD1
J gene: TRBJ2-1
clone size: NA

CDR3 DNA: TGTGCCAGCAGCTTAATCGGGACTGGCTCCTACGAGCAGTACTTC
CDR3 protein: CASSLIGTGSYEQYF
V gene: TRBV7-9
D gene: NA
J gene: TRBJ2-7
clone size: NA

CDR3 DNA: TGTGCCTTCCTAGGACAGGGTAGTTCCTACGAGCAGTACTTC
CDR3 protein: CAFLGQGSSYEQYF
V gene: TRBV30
D gene: TRBD1
J gene: TRBJ2-7
clone size: NA

CDR3 DNA: TGTGCCAGCGGACCCGGGACACCTGAAAAACTGTTTTTT
CDR3 protein: CASGPGTPEKLFF
V gene: TRBV28
D gene: NA
J gene: TRBJ1-4
clone size: once

CDR3 DNA: TGTGCCAGCAGCTTAGGCCACCGGGAAAATCAGCCCCAGCATTTT
CDR3 protein: CASSLGHRENQPQHF
V gene: TRBV7-9
D gene: NA
J gene: TRBJ1-5
clone size: NA

CDR3 DNA: TGCAGCGTTGAATCAGGGGTTACGAACACCGGGGAGCTGTTTTTT
CDR3 protein: CSVESGVTNTGELFF
V gene: TRBV29-1
D gene: NA
J gene: TRBJ2-2
clone size: NA

CDR3 DNA: TGTGCCAGCAATAACCGGGACAGCAACAATCAGCCCCAGCATTTT
CDR3 protein: CASNNRDSNNQPQHF
V gene: TRBV28
D gene: TRBD1
J gene: TRBJ1-5
clone size: NA

CDR3 DNA: TGTGCCAGTAGGGACAATCATAGCAATCAGCCCCAGCATTTT
CDR3 protein: CASRDNHSNQPQHF
V gene: TRBV19
D gene: NA
J gene: TRBJ1-5
clone size: NA

CDR3 DNA: TGTGCCACCAGCAGCTCCGGGACTAGCCGTCCAGATACGCAGTATTTT
CDR3 protein: CATSSSGTSRPDTQYF
V gene: TRBV15
D gene: TRBD2
J gene: TRBJ2-3
clone size: NA

CDR3 DNA: TGTGCCAGCAGCCACGGACAGGGCTACGAGCAGTACTTC
CDR3 protein: CASSHGQGYEQYF
V gene: TRBV7-7
D gene: TRBD1
J gene: TRBJ2-7
clone size: NA

CDR3 DNA: TGTGCCTGGACGGGGGACGGCCGATCTTACTATGGCTACACCTTC
CDR3 protein: CAWTGDGRSYYGYTF
V gene: TRBV30
D gene: NA
J gene: TRBJ1-2
clone size: NA

CDR3 DNA: TGTGCCAGTAGTATAGGAATAGGGACAGGGACCAATCAGCCCCAGCATTTT
CDR3 protein: CASSIGIGTGTNQPQHF
V gene: TRBV19
D gene: TRBD1
J gene: TRBJ1-5
clone size: NA

CDR3 DNA: TGTGCCAGCAGCTTCGCCGTAGCGGCCGGGGAGCTGTTTTTT
CDR3 protein: CASSFAVAAGELFF
V gene: TRBV5-6
D gene: NA
J gene: TRBJ2-2
clone size: NA

CDR3 DNA: TGCGCCAGCAGCCAAGAGGGGCAGATATACAATGAGCAGTTCTTC
CDR3 protein: CASSQEGQIYNEQFF
V gene: TRBV4-1
D gene: NA
J gene: TRBJ2-1
clone size: NA

CDR3 DNA: TGTGCCAGCAGCTTAGATGGGACAAGAAACACCGGGGAGCTGTTTTTT
CDR3 protein: CASSLDGTRNTGELFF
V gene: TRBV7-9
D gene: NA
J gene: TRBJ2-2
clone size: NA

CDR3 DNA: TGTGCTAGTGGTTTTCCTCCCGGGACAGGGGTTTCTGAAGCTTTCTTT
CDR3 protein: CASGFPPGTGVSEAFF
V gene: TRBV12-5
D gene: TRBD1
J gene: TRBJ1-1
clone size: once

CDR3 DNA: TGCGCCAGCAGCTTTACAGGGGGGGACTGGACGGGGGAGCAGTTCTTC
CDR3 protein: CASSFTGGDWTGEQFF
V gene: TRBV5-1
D gene: NA
J gene: TRBJ2-1
clone size: NA

CDR3 DNA: TGTGCCTGGAGCCCTGGCCACGAAGCTTTCTTT
CDR3 protein: CAWSPGHEAFF
V gene: TRBV30
D gene: NA
J gene: TRBJ1-1
clone size: once

CDR3 DNA: TGCGCCAGCAGCCAAGTTAGAGGACAGGGTCTCAATGAGCAGTTCTTC
CDR3 protein: CASSQVRGQGLNEQFF
V gene: TRBV4-1
D gene: TRBD1
J gene: TRBJ2-1
clone size: NA

CDR3 DNA: TGTGCCAGCAGCCACGTGACTAGCGGGGTCCCCCAGGATACGCAGTATTTT
CDR3 protein: CASSHVTSGVPQDTQYF
V gene: TRBV7-3
D gene: TRBD2
J gene: TRBJ2-3
clone size: NA

CDR3 DNA: TGTGCCAGTAGTATGGGACAGGGGGCCTACGAGCAGTACTTC
CDR3 protein: CASSMGQGAYEQYF
V gene: TRBV19
D gene: TRBD1
J gene: TRBJ2-7
clone size: NA

CDR3 DNA: TGTGCCAGCAGAAAACGGGACACAACCTCCAATGAGCAGTTCTTC
CDR3 protein: CASRKRDTTSNEQFF
V gene: TRBV6-4
D gene: NA
J gene: TRBJ2-1
clone size: NA

CDR3 DNA: TGTGCCAGCAGCCAAGTAGCGGGGGAGCAAGGTCGGACGAAGACCCAGTACTTC
CDR3 protein: CASSQVAGEQGRTKTQYF
V gene: TRBV4-2
D gene: TRBD2
J gene: TRBJ2-5
clone size: NA

CDR3 DNA: TGTGCCAGCAGCTTATCGGGACAGGGGGCGGTGGGGTATGGCTACACCTTC
CDR3 protein: CASSLSGQGAVGYGYTF
V gene: TRBV11-2
D gene: TRBD1
J gene: TRBJ1-2
clone size: NA

CDR3 DNA: TGTGCCAGCAGTGTTAGGGACAGGGAGCCTTGGGCAGGTGAGCAGTTCTTC
CDR3 protein: CASSVRDREPWAGEQFF
V gene: TRBV6-1
D gene: TRBD1
J gene: TRBJ2-1
clone size: NA

CDR3 DNA: TGTGCCAGCAGCCGCTTGACAGCTAACTATGGCTACACCTTC
CDR3 protein: CASSRLTANYGYTF
V gene: TRBV7-2
D gene: NA
J gene: TRBJ1-2
clone size: NA

CDR3 DNA: TGTGCCAGCAGCCCGAGCACAGGGAGCACTGAAGCTTTCTTT
CDR3 protein: CASSPSTGSTEAFF
V gene: TRBV9
D gene: NA
J gene: TRBJ1-1
clone size: NA

CDR3 DNA: TGTGCCAGCAGTGAACCATTTCAGAATAATTCACCCCTCCACTTT
CDR3 protein: CASSEPFQNNSPLHF
V gene: TRBV2
D gene: NA
J gene: TRBJ1-6
clone size: few

CDR3 DNA: TGTGCCAGCCGCGGGACAGGTCTCGGATCCCTCCACTTT
CDR3 protein: CASRGTGLGSLHF
V gene: TRBV7-9
D gene: TRBD1
J gene: TRBJ1-6
clone size: NA

CDR3 DNA: TGTGCCGCAGGGGCGGGCAGCTCCTACGAGCAGTACTTC
CDR3 protein: CAAGAGSSYEQYF
V gene: TRBV6-1
D gene: NA
J gene: TRBJ2-7
clone size: once

CDR3 DNA: TGTGCCAGCAGCTTGGGACAGGGGGACGAAAAACTGTTTTTT
CDR3 protein: CASSLGQGDEKLFF
V gene: TRBV5-4
D gene: TRBD1
J gene: TRBJ1-4
clone size: NA

CDR3 DNA: TGTGCCAGCAGCCACAACTCTCTAGCGGGAATCACAGATACGCAGTATTTT
CDR3 protein: CASSHNSLAGITDTQYF
V gene: TRBV7-2
D gene: TRBD2
J gene: TRBJ2-3
clone size: NA

CDR3 DNA: TGTGCTAGTGGTAGCCAGCGGGCCCTACTCGGGGAGGCCCAGTACTTC
CDR3 protein: CASGSQRALLGEAQYF
V gene: TRBV12-5
D gene: NA
J gene: TRBJ2-5
clone size: NA

CDR3 DNA: TGTGCCAGCAGTCCCCATTCGATAGGGGGTTTTCGACCCCTCCACTTT
CDR3 protein: CASSPHSIGGFRPLHF
V gene: TRBV27
D gene: NA
J gene: TRBJ1-6
clone size: NA